The T cell receptor (beta chain) described here comes from a study of cytomegalovirus exposure and HLA in healthy donors. Researchers ran the PCR with 60 Vbeta and 13 Jbeta primers. Here immunoSEQ multiplex PCR was the method, and the copy in TCRdb shows in-frame clones only, minus some. The listing records tens of thousands of clones. The germline gives CDR1 MNHEY, CDR2 SVGAGI. V gave up 5 bases and J gave up 6 bases, with 14 bases separating them. The CDR3 totals 13 residues. Sequencing was carried out using PBMCs. The source is a man aged 50-60 years in good health and CMV-seropositive. The chain couples TRBV6-5 to TRBJ2-7; D gene unclear. The CDR3 protein is CASSIRAPLEQYF. The CDR3 DNA reads TGTGCCAGCAGTATCCGAGCCCCTCTCGAGCAGTACTTC.